This T cell receptor (beta chain) was profiled in a study of T cell repertoires in cytomegalovirus infection. TCRdb reprocessed the reads via MiXCR and lists one record per CDR3 protein. This sample has about 700,000 distinct CDR3 sequences; around 35% occur once, and the top ten carry roughly 20%. This clonotype was recorded at least ten times. What it recognizes is unknown. CDR1 is SGHTA and CDR2 is FQGNSA in the germline V gene. The CDR3 runs 19 residues. Between the trimmed V and J ends, which lost 1 base and 8 bases, there was a span of 26 bases. The sample was cultured PBMCs, taken from culture after CMV antigen stimulation. The source is a human donor in good health (CMV status not recorded). Some clones in this sample may be carry-over from other donors' samples. This chain uses TRBV7-2 with TRBJ1-4, with a tentative D call TRBD1 (5 bases). The CDR3 loop is CASSLVGGVWGSPMEKLFF. Here the CDR3 DNA reads TGTGCCAGCAGCTTAGTTGGGGGTGTTTGGGGGAGCCCTATGGAAAAACTGTTTTTT.